The next 32 T cell receptor beta chains were all read from a single sample in a study of identical twins. TCRdb re-called the 5' RACE reads with MiXCR, one entry per CDR3 protein. The table shows roughly 700,000 distinct CDR3 sequences, with approximately 9% occurring only once. These data also formed part of another study, on yellow fever vaccine responses in identical twins.

The sample was PBMCs. These receptors came from a woman aged 18-30 years in good health.

This clonotype has ten or more counts. The rearrangement uses TRBV29-1 and TRBJ2-3, with D perhaps matching TRBD2 (6 bases). The CDR3 spans 14 residues. The germline V gene encodes CDR1 SQVTM and CDR2 ANQGSEA. Deletions cut 5 bases from V and 6 bases from J, with 18 bases between. CDR3 residues: CSVPRPTAGDTQYF. CDR3 nucleotides: TGCAGCGTTCCAAGGCCGACTGCGGGGGATACGCAGTATTTT.

The chain carries TRBV28 and TRBJ2-7, with 11 positions matching TRBD2. Trimming took 3 bases from V and 1 from J; bases not matched to a gene: 14. This CDR3 is built from 19 residues. The V gene's germline CDR1 is MDHEN and CDR2 SYDVKM. The CDR3 reads CASSFTNPTSGRESYEQYF. CDR3 DNA: TGTGCCAGCAGTTTTACGAACCCTACTAGCGGGAGAGAATCCTACGAGCAGTACTTC. The full variable domain, completed using reference TRBV28 and TRBJ2-7, is DVKVTQSSRYLVKRTGEKVFLECVQDMDHENMFWYRQDPGLGLRLIYFSYDVKMKEKGDIPEGYSVSREKKERFSLILESASTNQTSMYLCASSFTNPTSGRESYEQYFGPGTRLTVT.

This clonotype was found many times. The chain joins TRBV27 to TRBJ2-1, with D hard to call. Trimming stripped 4 bases from V and 6 bases from J, with 13 bases between. The CDR3 totals 14 residues. Germline loops: CDR1 MNHEY, CDR2 SMNVEV (reference sequence). The CDR3 reads CASSSGPTANEQFF. The DNA for the CDR3 is TGTGCCAGCAGTTCCGGCCCTACCGCCAATGAGCAGTTCTTC.

This clonotype turned up a few times. The chain has TRBV4-2 and TRBJ2-1; 7 positions match TRBD2. Germline V gene data show CDR1 as LGHNA and CDR2 as YNFKEQ. Trimming at V came to 2 bases and at J to 0 bases, leaving 13 bases not matched to a gene. CDR3 length: 19 residues. Here the CDR3 DNA reads TGTGCCAGCAGCCAAAGAGAAGCGGGGACTTCGAGCTCCTACAATGAGCAGTTCTTC. Encoded protein: CASSQREAGTSSSYNEQFF.

The V and J genes are TRBV4-2 and TRBJ2-3, with 16 bases lining up with TRBD2. CDR1 and CDR2 (germline): LGHNA, YNFKEQ. The ends lost 5 bases at V and 1 base at J; junction bases unmatched: 3. This CDR3 comprises 17 residues. CDR3 protein: CASSEGLAGGGTDTQYF. CDR3 DNA sequence: TGTGCCAGCAGCGAGGGACTAGCGGGAGGGGGCACAGATACGCAGTATTTT.

In nucleotides, the CDR3 is TGTGCCTGGAGCTCTGGGGCCAACGTCCTGACTTTC. Translation: CAWSSGANVLTF. This rearrangement joins TRBV30 to TRBJ2-6; no firm D call. The CDR3 runs to 12 residues. Deletions cut 3 bases from V and 0 bases from J, with 0 bases between. The V gene's germline CDR1 is GTSNPN and CDR2 SVGIG (reference sequence). The whole variable domain, filled in from reference TRBV30 and TRBJ2-6, reads SQTIHQWPATLVQPVGSPLSLECTVEGTSNPNLYWYRQAAGRGLQLLFYSVGIGQISSEVPQNLSASRPQDRQFILSSKKLLLSDSGFYLCAWSSGANVLTFGAGSRLTVL.

As DNA, the CDR3 is TGTGCCAGCAGCCAAGGGGTTGCGAGCTCCTACGAGCAGTACTTC. It codes for CASSQGVASSYEQYF. The J gene is TRBJ2-7, the V gene TRBV3-1; D gene uncertain. The germline V gene has CDR1 LGHDT and CDR2 YNNKEL (reference sequence). V was trimmed by 1 base and J by 0 bases, leaving 10 bases between them. This CDR3 comprises 15 residues.

The V gene is TRBV11-1, the J gene TRBJ2-2; perhaps TRBD1 as D (6 bases). Germline CDR1 SGHAT, CDR2 FQDESV (reference sequence). Trimming pared 5 bases from V and 0 bases from J, leaving 19 bases between. The CDR3 length is 18 residues. CDR3 DNA sequence: TGTGCCAGCAGCCCTTTCCTGTGGGCAGGGGCGAACACCGGGGAGCTGTTTTTT. Translating it yields CASSPFLWAGANTGELFF.

This clonotype was counted between two and nine times. The genes are TRBV10-3 and TRBJ2-7, with D maybe TRBD2 (6 bases). CDR3 length equals 13 residues. Looked up from germline, CDR1 is ENHRY and CDR2 is SYGVKD. Trimming left V 7 bases short and J 7 bases short, with 17 bases between. The CDR3 DNA is TGTGCCATCAAGGAGGGAGGTTTGGGGGAGCAGTACTTC. It encodes CAIKEGGLGEQYF.

Here the CDR3 reads CASSYQGVSAEAYEQYF. Here the CDR3 DNA reads TGTGCCAGCAGTTACCAAGGGGTCAGCGCGGAGGCCTACGAGCAGTACTTC. The chain couples TRBV6-5 to TRBJ2-7, with D possibly being TRBD1 or TRBD2 (5 bases each). V lost 2 bases and J 2 bases, leaving 19 bases between the germline ends. Germline assignment: CDR1 MNHEY and CDR2 SVGAGI. This CDR3 contains 17 residues.

Ten or more counts support this clonotype. V gene TRBV15 combines with J gene TRBJ2-7, with TRBD1 matching over 9 bases. Trimming cost V 2 bases and J 5 bases; bases outside gene matches: 7. This CDR3 is built from 15 residues. CDR1 and CDR2 (germline): LNHNV, YYDKDF (reference sequence). The CDR3 DNA reads as TGTGCCACCAGCAGACAGACAGGGGGAAACCACGAGCAGTACTTC. Protein: CATSRQTGGNHEQYF.

At least ten counts were recorded for this clonotype. The chain employs TRBV6-2 or TRBV6-3 and TRBJ2-1; D may correspond to TRBD1 or TRBD2 (5 bases each). CDR1 and CDR2 (germline): MNHEY, SVGEGT. The length of the CDR3 is 13 residues. Deletions cut 6 bases from V and 5 bases from J, with 11 bases between. The CDR3 DNA is TGTGCCAGCAGCAGGGACGCCCACAATGAGCAGTTCTTC. It yields the protein CASSRDAHNEQFF.

The DNA for the CDR3 is TGTGCCAGCAGCCCCTCTGTTCGCGGGGATACGCAGTATTTT. The encoded protein is CASSPSVRGDTQYF. The gene calls are TRBV9 and TRBJ2-3; D possibly corresponds to TRBD2 (5 bases). The CDR3 has 14 residues. Trimming left V 4 bases short and J 6 bases short, with 15 bases between. Per germline, CDR1 SGDLS and CDR2 YYNGEE. Full variable domain (rest looked up from reference TRBV9 and TRBJ2-3): DSGVTQTPKHLITATGQRVTLRCSPRSGDLSVYWYQQSLDQGLQFLIQYYNGEERAKGNILERFSAQQFPDLHSELNLSSLELGDSALYFCASSPSVRGDTQYFGPGTRLTVL.

This clonotype occurred a few times. This chain joins TRBV7-9 and TRBJ1-4; maybe TRBD1 (6 bases). V dropped 1 base and J dropped 5 bases, with 14 bases sitting between them. Germline values: CDR1 SEHNR, CDR2 FQNEAQ (reference sequence). The CDR3 is made up of 16 amino acids. CDR3 nucleotides: TGTGCCAGCAGCTTAGATCCCATGGGGACAAATGAAAAACTGTTTTTT. This codes for CASSLDPMGTNEKLFF.

This clonotype was seen at least ten times. This chain uses TRBV7-2 with TRBJ2-7; D is undetermined. Trimming removed 6 bases from V and 1 base from J, with 16 bases in between. Germline CDR1 is SGHTA and CDR2 is FQGNSA. The CDR3 has 15 residues. The CDR3 DNA reads TGTGCCAGCAGTAAAGATCCAGGATATTCCTACGAGCAGTACTTC. Translating it yields CASSKDPGYSYEQYF.

This clonotype has at least ten counts. Here the CDR3 reads CSAIGGTEAFF. For the CDR3, the DNA is TGCAGTGCTATCGGGGGCACTGAAGCTTTCTTT. The rearrangement uses TRBV20-1 and TRBJ1-1, with D possibly matching TRBD1 (5 bases). The ends were cut back, 4 bases at V and 4 bases at J, with 7 bases in the middle. Germline lookup yields CDR1 DFQATT and CDR2 SNEGSKA (reference sequence). The CDR3 sequence is 11 residues long.

This clonotype was counted many times. The rearrangement joins TRBV9 to TRBJ2-7; D ambiguous. Trimming removed 0 bases from V and 0 bases from J, with 7 bases in between. Germline loops: CDR1 SGDLS, CDR2 YYNGEE. The CDR3 extends over 14 amino acids. For the CDR3, the DNA is TGTGCCAGCAGCGTAGACCCCAGCTCCTACGAGCAGTACTTC. Translation gives CASSVDPSSYEQYF.

This clonotype was observed a few times. The J gene is TRBJ2-3, the V gene TRBV7-2; the D gene is possibly TRBD1 (5 bases). The germline V gene has CDR1 SGHTA and CDR2 FQGNSA. CDR3 length: 14 amino acids. Trimming shortened V by 5 bases and J by 5 bases, and 14 bases separated the two germline ends. The CDR3 here is CASSPARGRDTQYF. The CDR3 DNA is TGTGCCAGCAGCCCAGCAAGGGGTAGAGATACGCAGTATTTT.

This clonotype was seen many times. The chain recombines TRBV12-3 or TRBV12-4 with TRBJ2-5; possibly TRBD2 for D (5 bases). The CDR3 runs to 13 residues. Trimming took 0 bases from V and 5 from J, leaving 7 bases between them. CDR3: CASSLARGETQYF. The CDR3, as DNA: TGTGCCAGCAGTTTAGCGAGAGGGGAGACCCAGTACTTC.

The V call is TRBV2, the J call TRBJ2-1, with 8 bases fitting TRBD2. CDR3 length: 16 residues. Per germline, CDR1 SNHLY and CDR2 FYNNEI. The V and J ends lost 6 bases and 1 base, in that order; junction bases with no gene match: 8. In nucleotides, the CDR3 is TGTGCCAGCAGAGGGGGTAGCGGGATTTCCTACAATGAGCAGTTCTTC. It specifies CASRGGSGISYNEQFF.

This clonotype was seen only a few times. The chain joins TRBV6-1 to TRBJ2-3; D remains ambiguous. V lost 5 bases, J lost 2 bases, and 11 bases lay in between. The V gene's germline CDR1 is MNHNS and CDR2 SASEGT. The CDR3 runs to 14 residues. The CDR3: CASSQGWYTDTQYF. The CDR3 DNA is TGTGCCAGCAGTCAAGGGTGGTACACAGATACGCAGTATTTT.

This clonotype was observed a few times. The genes are TRBV4-3 and TRBJ2-2; the D call may be TRBD1 or TRBD2 (5 bases each). CDR3 size: 19 residues. The germline gives CDR1 LGHNA, CDR2 YSLEER. Trimming removed 4 bases at V and 6 bases at J, with 27 bases between. In DNA, the CDR3 is TGCGCCAGCAGCCCCGGAGTCGACCCGGGGCGCAAGTTTGCCGGGGAGCTGTTTTTT. This codes for CASSPGVDPGRKFAGELFF.

The rearrangement joins TRBV7-9 to TRBJ2-1, with a tentative D call TRBD2 (6 bases). Germline V gives CDR1 SEHNR, CDR2 FQNEAQ (reference sequence). This CDR3 is built from 13 residues. The ends were cut back, 2 bases at V and 9 bases at J, with 11 bases in the middle. CDR3 DNA: TGTGCCAGCAGCTTATTTTTGGGAGGTGAGCAGTTCTTC. Its protein product is CASSLFLGGEQFF. Based on the CDR3 plus reference TRBV7-9 and TRBJ2-1, the full variable domain is DTGVSQNPRHKITKRGQNVTFRCDPISEHNRLYWYRQTLGQGPEFLTYFQNEAQLEKSRLLSDRFSAERPKGSFSTLEIQRTEQGDSAMYLCASSLFLGGEQFFGPGTRLTVL.

This clonotype showed up just a few times. The chain carries TRBV3-1 and TRBJ1-2, with 8 bases matching TRBD1. V shed 4 bases and J 7 bases; nucleotides not matched to a gene: 23. Germline-derived CDR1 and CDR2 are LGHDT and YNNKEL (reference sequence). The CDR3 spans 19 residues. The DNA for the CDR3 is TGTGCCAGCAGCCCTGGACAGGGTCAATCAGTCACAGGGGTCCGTGGCTACACCTTC. Amino acid sequence: CASSPGQGQSVTGVRGYTF.

This clonotype occurred a few times. The chain combines TRBV28 with TRBJ2-5, with TRBD1 identical over 7 bases. The CDR3 length is 16 residues. V trimming: 1 base; J trimming: 3 bases; junction bases outside the gene matches: 8. Germline assignment: CDR1 MDHEN and CDR2 SYDVKM. The CDR3, as DNA: TGTGCCAGCAGTTTATTGAGTACAGGGGTAAAAGAGACCCAGTACTTC. Its protein is CASSLLSTGVKETQYF. The complete variable domain, with remaining parts taken from reference TRBV28 and TRBJ2-5, reads DVKVTQSSRYLVKRTGEKVFLECVQDMDHENMFWYRQDPGLGLRLIYFSYDVKMKEKGDIPEGYSVSREKKERFSLILESASTNQTSMYLCASSLLSTGVKETQYFGPGTRLLVL.

This clonotype was counted a few times. The rearrangement joins TRBV4-3 to TRBJ2-3; 12 bases are a match to TRBD2. The CDR3 contains 16 residues. J gave up 6 bases and V 3 bases, and 7 bases lay outside the gene matches. Looked up from germline, CDR1 is LGHNA and CDR2 is YSLEER. CDR3 in amino acids: CASSHRLAGDADTQYF. The CDR3 DNA reads TGCGCCAGCAGCCACCGACTAGCGGGAGATGCGGATACGCAGTATTTT.

V gene TRBV20-1 combines with J gene TRBJ2-5; D is undetermined. Trimming removed 6 bases at V and 3 bases at J, with 8 bases between. Germline-derived CDR1 and CDR2 are DFQATT and SNEGSKA (reference sequence). The CDR3 consists of 11 residues. Here the CDR3 reads CSAMPKETQYF. The CDR3 nucleotides are TGCAGTGCCATGCCCAAAGAGACCCAGTACTTC.

This clonotype was recorded many times. J is TRBJ2-3 and V is TRBV7-2; no clear D gene. The CDR3 has 13 amino acids. Trimming took off 1 base at V and 5 bases at J, with 7 bases between the two ends. CDR1 and CDR2 (germline): SGHTA, FQGNSA. The CDR3 DNA follows: TGTGCCAGCAGCTTAGAAGTCGAAGATACGCAGTATTTT. Its protein product is CASSLEVEDTQYF.

This clonotype was seen many times. This rearrangement joins TRBV5-1 to TRBJ2-7; D might be TRBD2 (6 bases). The CDR3 has 14 residues. Trimming removed 3 bases from V and 9 bases from J, with 19 bases in between. Germline CDR1 is SGHRS and CDR2 is YFSETQ. The CDR3 loop reads CASSSPERLVRQYF. In nucleotides, the CDR3 is TGCGCCAGCAGCTCCCCAGAAAGACTAGTGCGGCAGTACTTC.

This clonotype has more than one count but fewer than ten. This chain uses TRBV7-9 with TRBJ2-7; possible D gene TRBD1, 6 bases. Germline CDR1 is SEHNR and CDR2 is FQNEAQ (reference sequence). The CDR3 consists of 15 residues. V was shortened by 5 bases and J by 2 bases, with 16 bases between the two germline ends. CDR3 in DNA: TGTGCCAGCAGCCCAAGACAACAGGGAACCTACGAGCAGTACTTC. It encodes CASSPRQQGTYEQYF.

This clonotype was counted a few times. This chain connects TRBV15 to TRBJ1-5; D might be TRBD1 (5 bases). This CDR3 region has 15 residues. The germline gives CDR1 LNHNV, CDR2 YYDKDF (reference sequence). Trimming shortened V by 0 bases and J by 6 bases, and 12 bases separated the two germline ends. CDR3 region: CATSRDQRGAQPQHF. CDR3 nucleotide sequence: TGTGCCACCAGCAGAGATCAGAGGGGAGCTCAGCCCCAGCATTTT.

This clonotype turned up a few times. This chain joins TRBV9 and TRBJ2-5, with 13 bases lining up with TRBD2. With 4 bases clipped from V and 1 base from J, the junction kept 7 bases outside the gene matches. Germline CDR1 reads SGDLS; CDR2 reads YYNGEE. This CDR3 is built from 17 residues. The CDR3 DNA is TGTGCCAGCAGCTTCCGGACTAGCGGGGGCCGCCAAGAGACCCAGTACTTC. Translation gives CASSFRTSGGRQETQYF.